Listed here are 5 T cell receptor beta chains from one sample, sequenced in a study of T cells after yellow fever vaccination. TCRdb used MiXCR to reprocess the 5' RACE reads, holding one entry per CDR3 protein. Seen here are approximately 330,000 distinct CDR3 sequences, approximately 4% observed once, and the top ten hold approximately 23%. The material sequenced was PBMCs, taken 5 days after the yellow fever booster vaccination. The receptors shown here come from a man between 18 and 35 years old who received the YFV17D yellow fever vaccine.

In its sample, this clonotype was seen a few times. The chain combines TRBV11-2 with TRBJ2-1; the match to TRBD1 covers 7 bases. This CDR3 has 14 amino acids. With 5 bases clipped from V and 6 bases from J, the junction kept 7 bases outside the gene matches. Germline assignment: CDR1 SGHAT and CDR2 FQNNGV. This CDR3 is CASSRTGDGNEQFF. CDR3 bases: TGTGCCAGCAGCCGAACAGGGGACGGCAATGAGCAGTTCTTC.

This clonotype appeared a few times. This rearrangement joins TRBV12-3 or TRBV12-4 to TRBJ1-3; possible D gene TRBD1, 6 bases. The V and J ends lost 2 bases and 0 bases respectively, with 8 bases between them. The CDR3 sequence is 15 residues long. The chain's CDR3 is CASSLTGHSGNTIYF. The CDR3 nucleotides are TGTGCCAGCAGTTTAACAGGGCACTCTGGAAACACCATATATTTT.

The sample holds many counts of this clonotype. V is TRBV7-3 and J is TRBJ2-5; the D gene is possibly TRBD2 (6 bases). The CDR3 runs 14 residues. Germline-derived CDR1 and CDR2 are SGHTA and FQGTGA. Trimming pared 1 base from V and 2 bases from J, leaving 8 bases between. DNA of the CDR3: TGTGCCAGCAGCTTAATGGGGACTCAAGAGACCCAGTACTTC. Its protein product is CASSLMGTQETQYF.

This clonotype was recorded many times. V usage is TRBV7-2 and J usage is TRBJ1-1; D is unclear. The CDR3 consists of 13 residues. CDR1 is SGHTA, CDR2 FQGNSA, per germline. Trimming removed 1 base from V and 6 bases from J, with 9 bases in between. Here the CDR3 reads CASSLVGRSEAFF. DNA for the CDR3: TGTGCCAGCAGCTTAGTCGGGAGGTCTGAAGCTTTCTTT.

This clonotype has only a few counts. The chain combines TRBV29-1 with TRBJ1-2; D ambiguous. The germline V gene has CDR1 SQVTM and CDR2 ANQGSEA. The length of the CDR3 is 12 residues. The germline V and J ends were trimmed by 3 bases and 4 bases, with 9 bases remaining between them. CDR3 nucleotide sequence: TGCAGCGTTGAGTCAGGCCTCTATGGCTACACCTTC. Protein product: CSVESGLYGYTF.